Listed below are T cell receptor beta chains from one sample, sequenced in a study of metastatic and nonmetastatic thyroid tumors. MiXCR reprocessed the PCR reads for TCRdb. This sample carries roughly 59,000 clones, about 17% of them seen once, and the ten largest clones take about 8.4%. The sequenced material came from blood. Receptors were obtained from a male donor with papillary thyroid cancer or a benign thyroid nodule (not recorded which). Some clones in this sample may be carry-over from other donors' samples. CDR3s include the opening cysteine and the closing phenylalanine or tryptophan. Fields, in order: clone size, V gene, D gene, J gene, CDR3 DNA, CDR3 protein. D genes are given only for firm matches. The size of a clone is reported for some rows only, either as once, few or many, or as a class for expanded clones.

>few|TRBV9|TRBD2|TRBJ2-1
TGTGCCAGCAGCGTAGGGAGCGGGAGTAACAATGAGCAGTTCTTC
CASSVGSGSNNEQFF
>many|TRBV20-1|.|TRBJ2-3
TGCAGTGCCATCGCTTCGGTCTGGGGGGCTTCAGATACGCAGTATTTT
CSAIASVWGASDTQYF
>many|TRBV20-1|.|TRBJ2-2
TGCAGTGCTAGCCCCCGAACCCCAGTGAACACCGGGGAGCTGGTTTTT
CSASPRTPVNTGELVF
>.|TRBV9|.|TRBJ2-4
TGTGCCAGCAGCGGGGTTTCGGGGCCCGGCCCCGGGAAAAACATTCAGTACTTC
CASSGVSGPGPGKNIQYF
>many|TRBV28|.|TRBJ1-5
TGTGCCAGCAGTTCACGACACGGGGGCCCCCAGCCCCAGCATTTT
CASSSRHGGPQPQHF
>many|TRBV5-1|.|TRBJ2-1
TGCGCCAGCAGCTTTTCCGGGAGAGAGCTTGAGCAGTTCTTC
CASSFSGRELEQFF
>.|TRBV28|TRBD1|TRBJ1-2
TGTGCCAGCAGCTCGGGACAGCTCTATGGCTACACCTTC
CASSSGQLYGYTF
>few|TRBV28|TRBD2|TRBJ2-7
TGTGCCAGCAGTCAAATAGCGGGAGACGACGAGCAGTACTTC
CASSQIAGDDEQYF
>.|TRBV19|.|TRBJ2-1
TGTGCCAGTAGTACGGCAGGTGGAAATGAGCAGTTCTTC
CASSTAGGNEQFF
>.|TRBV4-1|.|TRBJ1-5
TGCGCCAGCAGCCAGAAACCTTATCAGCCCCAGCATTTT
CASSQKPYQPQHF
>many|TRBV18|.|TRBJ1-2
TGTGCCAGCTCACCTCAACCAACAGAGACCTCTAACTATGGCTACACCTTC
CASSPQPTETSNYGYTF
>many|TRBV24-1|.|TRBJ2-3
TGTGCCACCAGTGTAATTGGGGGCGGTACGCAGTATTTT
CATSVIGGGTQYF
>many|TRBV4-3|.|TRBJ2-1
TGCGCCAGCAGCCAAGATTTATTGGGCAATGAGCAGTTCTTC
CASSQDLLGNEQFF
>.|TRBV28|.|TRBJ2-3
TGTGCCAGCAGCCCTCGCATGACCATGGTCTTGGGGGCGCAGTATTTT
CASSPRMTMVLGAQYF
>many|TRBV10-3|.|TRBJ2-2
TGTGCCATCGGGGGAGGGGAGCTGTTTTTT
CAIGGGELFF
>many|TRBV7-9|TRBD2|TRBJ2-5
TGTGCCAGCAGCTTAGCTGCGGGGGTACGCGAGACCCAGTACTTC
CASSLAAGVRETQYF
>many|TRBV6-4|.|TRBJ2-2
TGTGCCAGCAGTGCCGGGTGGGGAACCGGGGAGCTGTTTTTT
CASSAGWGTGELFF
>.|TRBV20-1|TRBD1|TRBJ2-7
TGCAGTGCTAGCAGGGGGCCCTACGAGCAGTACTTC
CSASRGPYEQYF
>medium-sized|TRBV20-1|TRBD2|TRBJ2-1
TGCAGTGCTAGAACAACCGGGACTAGCGCTACATCCACCTACAATGAGCAGTTCTTC
CSARTTGTSATSTYNEQFF
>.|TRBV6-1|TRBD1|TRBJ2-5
TGTGCCAGCAGTCGGCAGGGGGCGACGGAAGAGACCCAGTACTTC
CASSRQGATEETQYF
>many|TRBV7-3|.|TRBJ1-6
TGTGCCAGCAGGAATATTGGCTCAGAAAATTCACCCCTCCACTTT
CASRNIGSENSPLHF
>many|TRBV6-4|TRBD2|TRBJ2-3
TGTGCCAGCAGTGCTAGCGGGGGCACAGATACGCAGTATTTT
CASSASGGTDTQYF
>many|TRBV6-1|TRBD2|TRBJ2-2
TGTGCCAGCAGTGAACTAGCGGGAGGCACCGGGGAGCTGTTTTTT
CASSELAGGTGELFF
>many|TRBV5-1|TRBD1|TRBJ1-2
TGCGCCAGCAGCTTGGATGGGACAGTTAACCTAAATGGCTACACCTTC
CASSLDGTVNLNGYTF
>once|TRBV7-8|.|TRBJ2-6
TGTACCAGCAGCTTAGCCGGAAGGGGGTGGGCCAACGTCCTGACTTTC
CTSSLAGRGWANVLTF
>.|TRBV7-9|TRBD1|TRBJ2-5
TGTGCCAGCAGCTCCAACAGGGGACCGCTGGAGACCCAGTACTTC
CASSSNRGPLETQYF
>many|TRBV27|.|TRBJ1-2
TGTGCCAGCAGTTTAAGGGGAAACTATGGCTACACCTTC
CASSLRGNYGYTF
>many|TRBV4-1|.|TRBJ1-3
TGCGCCAGCAGCCAAGAAGACACACTCTCTGGAAACACCATATATTTT
CASSQEDTLSGNTIYF
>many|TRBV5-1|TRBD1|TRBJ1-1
TGCGCCAGCAGCCCTTGGACAGGGGGCACTGAAGCTTTCTTT
CASSPWTGGTEAFF
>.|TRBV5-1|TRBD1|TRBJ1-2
TGCGCCAGCAGCTTGGTACCAGGGACAGGGGGCGGTGGCTACACCTTC
CASSLVPGTGGGGYTF
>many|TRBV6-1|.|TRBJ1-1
TGTGCCAGCAGTAAACCTGCCCGGGACAAAGCTTTCTTT
CASSKPARDKAFF
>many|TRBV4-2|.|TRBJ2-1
TGTGCCAGCAGCCAGGGGGGCTCGCCAGGGGGGAATGAGCAGTTCTTC
CASSQGGSPGGNEQFF
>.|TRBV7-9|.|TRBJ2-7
TGTGCCAGCAGCTTTTTGGAGTCCGAGCAGTACTTC
CASSFLESEQYF
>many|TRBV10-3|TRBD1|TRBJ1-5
TGTGCCATCAGTGAGTCGGGAGAGCGGGAAGGGGGCGACCAGCCCCAGCATTTT
CAISESGEREGGDQPQHF
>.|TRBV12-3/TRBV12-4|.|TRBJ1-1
TGTGCCAGCAGTCTCTACAGTGAAGCTTTCTTT
CASSLYSEAFF
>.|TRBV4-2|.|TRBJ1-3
TGTGCCAGCAGCCAAGATTCAACCCCAAGCTCTGGAAACACCATATATTTT
CASSQDSTPSSGNTIYF
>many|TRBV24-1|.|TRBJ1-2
TGTGCCACCAGTGAACCAGGGGATGGCTACACCTTC
CATSEPGDGYTF
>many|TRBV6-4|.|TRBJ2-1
TGTGCCAGCAGTGGAGGTGGGGGAGTAGCTGAGCAGTTCTTC
CASSGGGGVAEQFF
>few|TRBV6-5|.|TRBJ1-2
TGTGCCAGCAGTTCAGAGCAGGGTCTTCACTCGCAATTCTATGTCTACACCTTC
CASSSEQGLHSQFYVYTF
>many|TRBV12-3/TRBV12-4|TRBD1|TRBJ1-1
TGTGCCAGCTCCGAGAGCCAGGGGGCTGTTGAAGCTTTCTTT
CASSESQGAVEAFF
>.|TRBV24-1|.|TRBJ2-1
TGTGCCACCAGTGATTCGTCTATGGTCGCCTACAATGGGCAGTTCTTC
CATSDSSMVAYNGQFF
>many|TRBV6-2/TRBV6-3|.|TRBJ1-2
TGTGCCAGCAGTTTCACAGGGTACAATGGCTACACCTTC
CASSFTGYNGYTF
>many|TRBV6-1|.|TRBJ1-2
TGTGCCAGCAGTGACGGGGTTCACTATGGCTACACCTTC
CASSDGVHYGYTF
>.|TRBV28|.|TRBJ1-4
TGTGCCAGCACACTGATACAGGGAAATAATGAAAAACTGTTTTTT
CASTLIQGNNEKLFF
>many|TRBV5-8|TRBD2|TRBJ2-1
TGTGCCAGCAGCTTTAGCGGGGGGGCCAATGAGCAGTTCTTC
CASSFSGGANEQFF
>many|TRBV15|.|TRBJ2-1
TGTGCCACCAGCAGAGTCCCGGGCAATGAGCAGTTCTTC
CATSRVPGNEQFF
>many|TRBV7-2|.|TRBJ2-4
TGTGCCAGCAGCTACGGGGCTGGGGCCAAAAACATTCAGTACTTC
CASSYGAGAKNIQYF
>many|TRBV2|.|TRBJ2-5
TGTGCCAGCAAACCCGAAGAGACCCAGTACTTC
CASKPEETQYF
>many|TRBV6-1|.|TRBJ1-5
TGTGCCAGCAGTTCAGTTGGAGGGCCCAATCAGCCCCAGCATTTT
CASSSVGGPNQPQHF
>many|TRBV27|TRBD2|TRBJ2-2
TGTGCCAGCAGTGGGCCGCGGGGGGGCCCTGGGGAGCTGTTTTTT
CASSGPRGGPGELFF
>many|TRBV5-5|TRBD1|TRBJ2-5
TGTGCCAGCAGCTTGGAACCAGGGGGTAGGAGAGAGACCCAGTACTTC
CASSLEPGGRRETQYF
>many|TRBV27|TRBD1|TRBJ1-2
TGTGCCAGCAGTTTCTCGACAGGGACGACTAACTATGGCTACACCTTC
CASSFSTGTTNYGYTF
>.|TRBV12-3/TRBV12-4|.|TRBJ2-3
TGTGCCAGCAGTTATGAGCAGGGCTACTCCTCTAGCACAGATACGCAGTATTTT
CASSYEQGYSSSTDTQYF
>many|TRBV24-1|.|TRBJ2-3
TGTGCCACCAGTGACCCTGGTCTACAGAGCAAACTTACAGATACGCAGTATTTT
CATSDPGLQSKLTDTQYF
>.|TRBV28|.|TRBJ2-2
TGTGCCAGCAGTTTGGAGGGGGCAATGTTCGAGGAGCTGTTTTTT
CASSLEGAMFEELFF